These 2 T cell receptor beta chains were all obtained from the same sample, sequenced in a study of tumor-infiltrating lymphocytes in oesophageal squamous cell carcinoma. MiXCR, applied by TCRdb to the PCR reads, yields one record per CDR3 protein. The sample includes 14,000 or so distinct CDR3 sequences, around 46% of them seen just once. Source material: esophageal tumor tissue. These TCRs come from a male donor with esophageal squamous cell carcinoma.

The chain employs TRBV7-3 and TRBJ2-1; D might be TRBD2 (5 bases). In germline, CDR1 is SGHTA, CDR2 FQGTGA. There are 13 residues in the CDR3. Deletions cut 5 bases from V and 5 bases from J, with 10 bases between. The CDR3 sequence: CASSQGSHNEQFF. The CDR3 nucleotides read TGTGCCAGCAGCCAAGGGAGCCACAATGAGCAGTTCTTC.

Points on this clonotype: A much bigger clone sits one base away, suggesting this may be a read error. The rearrangement links TRBV2 to TRBJ2-5; D may be TRBD1 or TRBD2 (5 bases each). Germline lookup yields CDR1 SNHLY and CDR2 FYNNEI. This CDR3 is built from 14 residues. V was clipped by 1 base and J by 11 bases, with 17 bases between them. CDR3 amino acids: CASSEDGAAYEQYF. Here the CDR3 DNA reads TGTGCCAGCAGTGAAGACGGGGCAGCCTATGAGCAGTACTTC.